This section outlines one T cell receptor (beta chain) sequence together with its context. Its specific antigen is unknown. Base qualities were left out, and no much larger clone turns up one base away. The CDR3 regions of human TCRbeta chains were analyzed by immunosequencing. In the original analysis: Repertoire TCRs were checked for matches against a reference library of SARS-CoV-2-specific TCRs that had been generated using the MIRA antigen-specificity platform. Breadth was defined as the fraction of unique TCRs that were SARS-CoV-2-associated. Depth was defined as the fraction of total T cells that were SARS-CoV-2-associated. Each spike-specific TCR was assigned to its reactive spike region and to a CD4 or CD8 class using the MIRA data. Log10-transformed breadth and depth values were compared by one-way ANOVA with Sidak's multiple comparisons tests. TCRdb took this table from immuneACCESS and kept in-frame rearrangements with V and J called. Such tables lack part of the clones; where checked against another copy, unresolved V genes explain under half of the gap, and the rest is unexplained. That table furnishes V, J and clone size, whereas the DNA furnished D and trimming. Within this sample are 150,000 to 200,000 clones, with 80% to 95% of them counted one time only. The ten biggest clones cover approximately 6.3% of the sample.

The sample's time point label, in plain terms: about 28 days (+/-7) after the second vaccine dose. Because spike-specific TCR depth and breadth did not differ between the two schedules, AZD1222 recipients who got a second dose at roughly 4 weeks were pooled with those who got a second dose at roughly 12 weeks. The vaccinee samples were drawn from two UK trials, COV001 and COV002, one of which was a single-blind randomized controlled phase 2/3 trial testing AZD1222 (ChAdOx1 nCoV-19) in healthy adults. For TCRbeta chain sequencing, PBMC samples were collected from trial participants at day 0 and at day 28 after the second dose. The source of the sample is a study of T cell responses to AZD1222 COVID-19 vaccine listed by TCRdb under 2021. With regard to the full study: A total of 230 to 250 trial participants underwent TCR sequencing, of whom about 200 had received two doses of AZD1222 and 26 had received two doses of the MenACWY control vaccine. Trial participants were enrolled by age into subgroups of 18-55, 56-69 and 70-plus years, and roughly 150, 30 and 60 TCR-sequenced participants, respectively, were included in these subgroups.

The CDR3, from cysteine to phenylalanine, totals 17 residues. This entry keeps only the CDR3 DNA: 51 bases, framed from base 1. V gives up 1 base and J gives up 0 bases, and the segment between their germline ends measures 14 bases. CDR1 and CDR2 are drawn from the germline V gene: LGHNA, YNFKEQ. Points the paper makes about the study in general: The vaccine-associated CD4 TCRs covered the entire spike protein, and the dominant responses fell in regions 160-218 and 743-854. Conclusions about previously exposed vaccinees are limited because only five or six AZD1222 recipients were SARS-CoV-2 seropositive at baseline. The 56-69-year group was small, and its depth increase did not reach significance, likely because of low power. A significant rise in spike-specific TCR breadth and depth was observed after two AZD1222 doses relative to day 0 and relative to MenACWY recipients. Because no samples from the day 14 peak response were available, repertoires could be characterized only after the peak T cell response. Participants were mostly white British and included more females than males, and it was suggested by the authors that clonal diversity may have been underestimated. Reportedly, close to half of the unique spike-specific TCRs recognized epitopes lying outside the regions that are mutated in the B.1.351 and B.1.1.7 variants.

This chain is built from TRBV4-2 and TRBJ2-3, and TRBD1 may be the D gene, going by 6 matching bases. This TCR derives from an adult who received the AZD1222 COVID-19 vaccine. This material consisted of peripheral blood, taken 28 days after the second AZD1222 dose. The encoded CDR3 is CASSQGQRGSSTDTQYF. The nucleotides read TGTGCCAGCAGCCAAGGCCAAAGGGGGTCTAGCACAGATACGCAGTATTTT.